The present T cell receptor beta chain was sequenced within a study of blood T cell repertoires in COVID-19. In the study overall: COVID-19 samples, acute and convalescent, were from the United States, Italy and Spain.

V was shortened by 5 bases and J by 8 bases, with 13 bases between the two germline ends. The CDR3 is 14 residues long. Germline V gene data show CDR1 as SGHAT and CDR2 as FQNNGV. The assay was immunoSEQ multiplex PCR, and TCRdb's table has in-frame clones only and misses some. The repertoire consists of 150,000 to 200,000 clones, with 82% occurring once and the leading ten covering 7%. The chain links TRBV11-2 to TRBJ1-6, with D perhaps matching TRBD1 (6 bases). Sequenced input: peripheral blood. This clonotype was sampled from a woman aged 35 to 49 with COVID-19, enrolled during active disease. In nucleotides, the CDR3 is TGTGCCAGCAGCCAAATTCAGGGGTATTCACCCCTCCACTTT. This gives the protein CASSQIQGYSPLHF.